This TCR beta chain is drawn from a study of cytotoxic CD8 clonotypes in ibrutinib-treated CLL (dated by TCRdb to about 2021). General notes on the study: The cohort had 11 relapsed/refractory and roughly 14 treatment-naive patients; 17 to 18 were IGHV unmutated. Response samples were obtained after a median of around 11 months of treatment, with a range of about 6 to 36 months. All remission and progressive disease samples were collected while patients were still receiving ibrutinib. Responses were partial in roughly 24 patients and complete in 2; after median about 63 months follow-up, some 15 stayed in remission and roughly twelve progressed. Samples averaged 255,043 productive templates and about 94,000 productive rearrangements. Of the 80 to 95 participants in the trial, 25 to 30 had longitudinal samples available. Cryopreserved peripheral blood mononuclear cells were collected at three points: before therapy, at response, and at either sustained remission or disease progression.

A note on this clone: There is no known antigen for this receptor. Within one base of it there is no much larger clone, and no base qualities were kept.

A MiSeq instrument was used for deep resolution sequencing, which targeted depths ranging from 1 in 1 million up to 1 in 200,000 T cells, with coverage averaging 10x for each clonotype. The immunoSEQ hsTCRB Kit was used to generate the TCR beta libraries. Turning to the authors' computational methods: Data were analyzed with ImmunoSEQ Data Assistant and ImmunoSEQ Analyzer, with V, D and J genes assigned per IMGT definitions. Clonality was computed as one minus normalized Shannon entropy of productive rearrangement frequencies, ranging from 0 to 1. Only overrepresented clonotypes making up at least 0.05% of the repertoire of each patient were included in the public clonotype analysis. Thirteen age-matched healthy donor repertoires from immuneACCESS were used as controls for clonality. In its TCRdb copy, this immuneACCESS table keeps in-frame sequences only and misses some clones. Where compared with another copy, unresolved V genes explain less than half of these, and the others have no known cause. V and J calls and clone size are copied from that table; D and trimming were computed from the DNA. The sample contains fewer than 200,000 clones, about 84% of them found a single time. The leading ten clones occupy less than 6% of the sample.

The paper as a whole reports these results and caveats: Sustained-remission and progressing patients did not have matched sampling times, and lymph node repertoires were not examined. Baseline clonality exceeded that of age-matched healthy donors and correlated strongly with circulating CD8+ T-cell counts. At ibrutinib response clonality went up, during sustained remission it held steady, and at progression it dropped back toward baseline. Public clonotypes were rare and either shrank or stayed stable during treatment, and the rise in clonality at ibrutinib response reflected expansion of private clonotypes.

The time point label of this sample denotes: around 2 years on ibrutinib. For TCR beta library preparation, approximately 2.2 micrograms of genomic DNA were isolated from cryopreserved PBMCs. Longitudinal blood samples from CLL patients receiving ibrutinib monotherapy were subjected to high-throughput TCR beta sequencing. The patients were enrolled in a single-center, open-label phase 2 trial of ibrutinib monotherapy. Relative to germline, V is 2 bases shorter and J is 0 bases shorter, with 19 bases between their ends. Including the terminal cysteine and phenylalanine, the CDR3 comprises 18 residues. Only the CDR3 portion is preserved as DNA: 54 bases, with reading frame beginning at the first base. Reading the germline V gene (reference sequence) gives CDR1 MNHEY and CDR2 SMNVEV.

The material sequenced was PBMCs, taken after 24 months of ibrutinib treatment. The chain employs TRBV27 and TRBJ1-1; the best D guess is TRBD1, with 5 bases matching. The sequence derives from a human donor with chronic lymphocytic leukemia. DNA sequence: TGTGCCAGCAGTTTAGGGGCTCGGCGGGGGGGAATGAACACTGAAGCTTTCTTT. Its translation is CASSLGARRGGMNTEAFF.